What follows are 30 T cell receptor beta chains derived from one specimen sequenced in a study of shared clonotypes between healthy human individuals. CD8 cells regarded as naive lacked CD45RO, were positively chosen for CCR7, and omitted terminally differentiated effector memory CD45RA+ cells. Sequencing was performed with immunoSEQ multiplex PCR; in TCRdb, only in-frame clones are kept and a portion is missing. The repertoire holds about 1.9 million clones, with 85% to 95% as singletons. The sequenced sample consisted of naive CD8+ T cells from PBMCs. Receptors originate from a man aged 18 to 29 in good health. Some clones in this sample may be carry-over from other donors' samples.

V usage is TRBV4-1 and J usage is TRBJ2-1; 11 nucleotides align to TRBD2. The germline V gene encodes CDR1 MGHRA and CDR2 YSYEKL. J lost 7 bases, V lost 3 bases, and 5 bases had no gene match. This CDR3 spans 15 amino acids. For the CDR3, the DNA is TGCGCCAGCAGCCAGTCCCCTAGCGGGAGGAATGAGCAGTTCTTC. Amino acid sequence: CASSQSPSGRNEQFF.

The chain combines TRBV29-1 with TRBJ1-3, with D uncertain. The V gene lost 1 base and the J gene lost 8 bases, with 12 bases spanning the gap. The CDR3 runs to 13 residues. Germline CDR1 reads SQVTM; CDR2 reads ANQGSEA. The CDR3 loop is CSVEAPPAHTIYF. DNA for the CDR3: TGCAGCGTTGAAGCGCCCCCTGCCCACACCATATATTTT.

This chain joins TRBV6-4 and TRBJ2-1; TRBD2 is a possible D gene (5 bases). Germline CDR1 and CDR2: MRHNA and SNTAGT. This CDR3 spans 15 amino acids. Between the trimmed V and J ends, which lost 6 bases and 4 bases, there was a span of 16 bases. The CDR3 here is CASRVIAGLYNEQFF. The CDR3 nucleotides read TGTGCCAGCAGAGTAATCGCGGGCCTGTACAATGAGCAGTTCTTC.

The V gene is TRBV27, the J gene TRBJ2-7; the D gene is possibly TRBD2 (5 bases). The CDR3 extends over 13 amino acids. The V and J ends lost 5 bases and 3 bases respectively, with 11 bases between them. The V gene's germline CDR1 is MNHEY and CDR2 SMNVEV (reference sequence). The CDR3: CASSRGLVYEQYF. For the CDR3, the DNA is TGTGCCAGCAGTCGAGGACTTGTCTACGAGCAGTACTTC.

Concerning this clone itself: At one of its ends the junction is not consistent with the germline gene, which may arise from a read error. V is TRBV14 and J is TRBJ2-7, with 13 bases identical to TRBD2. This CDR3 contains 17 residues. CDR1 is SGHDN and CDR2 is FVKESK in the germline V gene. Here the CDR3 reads CASSQPGTSGASSEQYF. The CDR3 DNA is TGTGCCAGCAGCCAACCCGGGACTAGCGGGGCCTCCTCCGAGCAGTACTTC.

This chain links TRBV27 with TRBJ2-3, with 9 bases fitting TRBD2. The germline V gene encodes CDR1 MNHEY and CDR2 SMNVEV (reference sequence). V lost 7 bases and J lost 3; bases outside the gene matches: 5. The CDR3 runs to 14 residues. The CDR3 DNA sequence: TGTGCCAGCACACCGCTAGCGGGAACAGATACGCAGTATTTT. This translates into CASTPLAGTDTQYF.

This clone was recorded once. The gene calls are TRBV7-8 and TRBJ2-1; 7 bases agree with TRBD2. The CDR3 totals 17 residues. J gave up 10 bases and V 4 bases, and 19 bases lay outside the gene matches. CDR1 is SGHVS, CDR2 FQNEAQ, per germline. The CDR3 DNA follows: TGTGCCAGCAGCTCCCCGGGGGGAGAGACTAGGTTTCCCGAGCAGTTCTTC. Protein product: CASSSPGGETRFPEQFF.

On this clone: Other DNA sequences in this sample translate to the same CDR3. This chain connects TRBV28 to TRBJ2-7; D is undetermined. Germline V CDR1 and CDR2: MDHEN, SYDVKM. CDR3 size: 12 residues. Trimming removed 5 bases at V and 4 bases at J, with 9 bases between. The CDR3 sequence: CASSPSYYEQYF. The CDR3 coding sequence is TGTGCCAGCAGTCCTTCCTATTACGAGCAGTACTTC.

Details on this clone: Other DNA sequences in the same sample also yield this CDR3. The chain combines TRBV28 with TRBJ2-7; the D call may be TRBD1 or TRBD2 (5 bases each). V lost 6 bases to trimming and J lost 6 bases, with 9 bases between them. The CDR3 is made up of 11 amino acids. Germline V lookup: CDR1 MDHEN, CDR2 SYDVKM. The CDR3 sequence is CASSFGGEQYF. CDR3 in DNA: TGTGCCAGCAGCTTTGGGGGCGAGCAGTACTTC.

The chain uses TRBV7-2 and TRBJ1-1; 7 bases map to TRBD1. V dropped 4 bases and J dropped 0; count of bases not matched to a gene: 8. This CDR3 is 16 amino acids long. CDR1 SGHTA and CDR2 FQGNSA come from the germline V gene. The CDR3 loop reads CASSSDRVWVNTEAFF. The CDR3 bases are TGTGCCAGCAGCTCAGACAGGGTTTGGGTGAACACTGAAGCTTTCTTT.

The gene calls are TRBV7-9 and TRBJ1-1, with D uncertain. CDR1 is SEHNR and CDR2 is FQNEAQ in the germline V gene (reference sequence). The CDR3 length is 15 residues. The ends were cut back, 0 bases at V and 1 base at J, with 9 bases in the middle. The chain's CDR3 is CASSLAEAKNTEAFF. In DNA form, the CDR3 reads TGTGCCAGCAGCTTAGCTGAGGCCAAGAACACTGAAGCTTTCTTT.

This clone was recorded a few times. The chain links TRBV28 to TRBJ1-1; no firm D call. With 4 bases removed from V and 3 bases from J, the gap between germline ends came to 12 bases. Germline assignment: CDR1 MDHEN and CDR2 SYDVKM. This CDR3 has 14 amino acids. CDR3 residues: CASSSSAEDTEAFF. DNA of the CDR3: TGTGCCAGCAGTTCCTCCGCGGAGGACACTGAAGCTTTCTTT.

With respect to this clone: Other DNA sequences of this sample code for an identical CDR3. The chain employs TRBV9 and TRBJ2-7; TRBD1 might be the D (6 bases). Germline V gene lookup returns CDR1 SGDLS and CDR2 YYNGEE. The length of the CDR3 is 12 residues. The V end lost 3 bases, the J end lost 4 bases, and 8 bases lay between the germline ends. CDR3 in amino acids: CASSARGYEQYF. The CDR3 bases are TGTGCCAGCAGCGCCAGGGGTTACGAGCAGTACTTC.

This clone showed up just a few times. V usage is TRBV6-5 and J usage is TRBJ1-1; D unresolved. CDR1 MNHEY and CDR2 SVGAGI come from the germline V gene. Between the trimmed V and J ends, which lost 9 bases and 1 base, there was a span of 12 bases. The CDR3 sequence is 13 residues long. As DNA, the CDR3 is TGTGCCAGTTTTGAAGACGGGAACACTGAAGCTTTCTTT. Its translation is CASFEDGNTEAFF.

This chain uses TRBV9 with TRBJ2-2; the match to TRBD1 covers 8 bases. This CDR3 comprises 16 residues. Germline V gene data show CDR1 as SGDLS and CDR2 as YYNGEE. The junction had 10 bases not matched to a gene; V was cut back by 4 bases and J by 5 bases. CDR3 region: CASSSHTGGRTGELFF. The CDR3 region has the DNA TGTGCCAGCAGCTCACATACAGGGGGTAGGACCGGGGAGCTGTTTTTT.

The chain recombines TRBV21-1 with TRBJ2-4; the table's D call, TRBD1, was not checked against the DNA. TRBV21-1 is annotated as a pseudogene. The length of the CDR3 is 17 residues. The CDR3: CASSKVGGQAAKNIQYF. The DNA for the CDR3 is TGTGCCAGCAGCAAAGTAGGGGGACAAGCAGCCAAAAACATTCAGTACTTC.

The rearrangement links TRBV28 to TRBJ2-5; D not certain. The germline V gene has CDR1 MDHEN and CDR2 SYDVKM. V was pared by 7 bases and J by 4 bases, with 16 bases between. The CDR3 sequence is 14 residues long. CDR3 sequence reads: CASIPAENGETQYF. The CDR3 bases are TGTGCCAGCATACCGGCAGAAAACGGAGAGACCCAGTACTTC.

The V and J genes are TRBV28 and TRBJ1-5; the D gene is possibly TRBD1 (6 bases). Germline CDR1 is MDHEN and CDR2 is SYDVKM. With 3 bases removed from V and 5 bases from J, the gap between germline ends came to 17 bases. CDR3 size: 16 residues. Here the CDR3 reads CASSLWVGGRDQPQHF. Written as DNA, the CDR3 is TGTGCCAGCAGTTTGTGGGTAGGGGGTCGGGATCAGCCCCAGCATTTT.

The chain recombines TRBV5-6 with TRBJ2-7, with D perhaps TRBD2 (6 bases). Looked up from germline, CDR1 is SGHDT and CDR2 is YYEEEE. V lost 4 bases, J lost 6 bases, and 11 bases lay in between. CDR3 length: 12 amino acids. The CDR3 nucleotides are TGTGCCAGCAGCGAGGGACTCTCCGAGCAGTACTTC. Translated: CASSEGLSEQYF.

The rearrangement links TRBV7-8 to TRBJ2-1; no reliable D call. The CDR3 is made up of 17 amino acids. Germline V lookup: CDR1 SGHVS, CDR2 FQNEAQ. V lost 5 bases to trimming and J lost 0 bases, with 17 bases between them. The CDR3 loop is CASSPFFSSSSYNEQFF. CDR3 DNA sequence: TGTGCCAGCAGCCCGTTTTTTAGCTCAAGCTCCTACAATGAGCAGTTCTTC.

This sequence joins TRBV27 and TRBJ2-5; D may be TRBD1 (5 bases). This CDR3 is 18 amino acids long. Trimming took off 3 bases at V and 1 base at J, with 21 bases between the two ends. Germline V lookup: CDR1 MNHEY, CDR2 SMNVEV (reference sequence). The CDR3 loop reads CASSLLPGSVASQETQYF. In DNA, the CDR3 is TGTGCCAGCAGTTTGCTACCAGGGTCAGTGGCCTCCCAAGAGACCCAGTACTTC.

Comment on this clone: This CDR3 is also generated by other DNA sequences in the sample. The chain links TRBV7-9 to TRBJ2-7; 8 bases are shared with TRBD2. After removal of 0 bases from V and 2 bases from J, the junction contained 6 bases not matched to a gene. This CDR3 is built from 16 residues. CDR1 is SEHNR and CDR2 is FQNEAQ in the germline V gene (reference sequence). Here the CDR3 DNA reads TGTGCCAGCAGCTTAGCGCCAACGGGAGGGCCCTACGAGCAGTACTTC. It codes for CASSLAPTGGPYEQYF.

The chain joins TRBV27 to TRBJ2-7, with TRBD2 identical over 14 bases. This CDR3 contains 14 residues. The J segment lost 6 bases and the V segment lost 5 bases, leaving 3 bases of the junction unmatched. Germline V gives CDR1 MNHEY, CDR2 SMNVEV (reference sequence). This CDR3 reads CASSPGLAGAEQYF. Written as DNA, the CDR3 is TGTGCCAGCAGTCCGGGACTAGCGGGAGCCGAGCAGTACTTC.

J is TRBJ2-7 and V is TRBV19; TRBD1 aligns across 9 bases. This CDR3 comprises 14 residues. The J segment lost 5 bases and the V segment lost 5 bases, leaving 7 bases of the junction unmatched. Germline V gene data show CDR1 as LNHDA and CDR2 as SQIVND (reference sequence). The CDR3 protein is CASSLDRGSHEQYF. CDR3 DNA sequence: TGTGCCAGTAGTTTGGACAGGGGCTCGCACGAGCAGTACTTC. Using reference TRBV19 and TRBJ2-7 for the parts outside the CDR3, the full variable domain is DGGITQSPKYLFRKEGQNVTLSCEQNLNHDAMYWYRQDPGQGLRLIYYSQIVNDFQKGDIAEGYSVSREKKESFPLTVTSAQKNPTAFYLCASSLDRGSHEQYFGPGTRLTVT.

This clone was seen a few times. CDR3 nucleotides: TGTGCCAGCGAAACGGGGGCTTTCTTT. The encoded protein is CASETGAFF. V gene TRBV2 combines with J gene TRBJ1-1, with unresolved D. V dropped 8 bases and J dropped 11 bases, with 9 bases sitting between them. Per germline, CDR1 SNHLY and CDR2 FYNNEI. CDR3 size: 9 residues.

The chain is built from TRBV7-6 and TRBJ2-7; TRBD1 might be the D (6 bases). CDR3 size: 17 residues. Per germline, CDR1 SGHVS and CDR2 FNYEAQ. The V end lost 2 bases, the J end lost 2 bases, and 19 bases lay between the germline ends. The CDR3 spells CASSLTLQGRNAYEQYF. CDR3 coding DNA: TGTGCCAGCAGCTTAACCCTACAGGGAAGGAACGCCTACGAGCAGTACTTC. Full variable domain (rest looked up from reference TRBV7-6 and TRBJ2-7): GAGVSQSPRYKVTKRGQDVALRCDPISGHVSLYWYRQALGQGPEFLTYFNYEAQQDKSGLPNDRFSAERPEGSISTLTIQRTEQRDSAMYRCASSLTLQGRNAYEQYFGPGTRLTVT.

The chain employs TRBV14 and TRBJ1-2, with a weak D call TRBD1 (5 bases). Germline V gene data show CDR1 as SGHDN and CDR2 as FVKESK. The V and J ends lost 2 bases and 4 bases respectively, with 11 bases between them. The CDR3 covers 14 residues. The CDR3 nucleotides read TGTGCCAGCAGCCAATTGCGGGACCGCTATGGCTACACCTTC. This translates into CASSQLRDRYGYTF.

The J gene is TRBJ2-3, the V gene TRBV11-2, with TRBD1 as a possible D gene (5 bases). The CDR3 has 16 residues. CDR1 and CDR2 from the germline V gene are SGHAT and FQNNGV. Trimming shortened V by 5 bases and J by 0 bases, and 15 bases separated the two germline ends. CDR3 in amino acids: CASSQHAGPSTDTQYF. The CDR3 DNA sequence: TGTGCCAGCAGCCAACATGCAGGGCCGAGCACAGATACGCAGTATTTT.

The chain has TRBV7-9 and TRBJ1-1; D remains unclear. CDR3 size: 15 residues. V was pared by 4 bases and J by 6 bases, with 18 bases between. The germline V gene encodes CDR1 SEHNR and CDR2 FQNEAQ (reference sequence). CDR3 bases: TGTGCCAGCAGCTCCCCCACCGGGAGGGTCGCTGAAGCTTTCTTT. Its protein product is CASSSPTGRVAEAFF.

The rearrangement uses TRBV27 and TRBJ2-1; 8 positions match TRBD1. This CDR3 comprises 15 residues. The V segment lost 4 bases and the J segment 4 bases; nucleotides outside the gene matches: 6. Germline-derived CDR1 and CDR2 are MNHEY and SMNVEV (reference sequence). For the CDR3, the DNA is TGTGCCAGCAGTTCGCCCGGGACAGGTTACAATGAGCAGTTCTTC. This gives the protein CASSSPGTGYNEQFF.